What follows is one T cell receptor (beta chain) and its context. Its antigen is still unknown. V lost 4 bases, J lost 4 bases, and 12 bases lay in between. The CDR3 runs to 15 residues. Germline V gene lookup returns CDR1 KGHDR and CDR2 SFDVKD. A second roughly 6 to 12 cycle PCR used barcoded and J-beta primers. Every cDNA molecule bore a tag from a template-switch adaptor containing 12 random nucleotides. TCRdb redid the calling of the 5' RACE reads with MiXCR, one entry per CDR3 protein. The sample contains more than 1.4 million distinct CDR3 sequences, approximately 38% of which appear only once. This record belongs to a study of blood T cells in healthy people across ages. Study-wide findings and caveats: CMV infection status of these donors was not known. Correlation between TCR beta diversity and naive T cell percentage was strong. Without sorted subsets, naive and antigen-experienced compartments could not be conclusively compared.

The chain combines TRBV24-1 with TRBJ1-4; D is possibly TRBD1 (6 bases). The sequencing input was blood. The TCR comes from a woman between 18 and 30 years old in good health. CDR3 residues: CATSEPGHLNEKLFF. The DNA of the CDR3 is TGTGCCACCAGTGAGCCGGGACACCTTAATGAAAAACTGTTTTTT.